This T cell receptor beta chain stems from a study of blood T cell repertoires in COVID-19. For the study at large: Some COVID-19 samples were acute and others convalescent; all came from the United States, Italy and Spain. PBMCs, B-cell-depleted T cells, or T cells provided the cDNA or gDNA that made up the material.

In the original processing: Using reference gene primer amplification, nucleated cell counts were estimated. Sequenced by immunoSEQ multiplex PCR; TCRdb stores in-frame clones only, minus some. V and J calls and clone size follow that table, whereas D and trimming were derived from the DNA. Among 65,000 to 80,000 clones, more than 75% were seen once, and the ten largest hold 20% to 25%. The ends were cut back, 6 bases at V and 3 bases at J, with 21 bases in the middle. There are 17 residues in the CDR3. Germline V gene sequence: CDR1 LNHDA, CDR2 SQIVND (reference sequence). Material for sequencing was peripheral blood. The chain has TRBV19 and TRBJ2-1, with TRBD1 as a possible D gene (6 bases). This receptor was taken from a human donor in a cohort sampled during active COVID-19. The CDR3 region has the DNA TGTGCCAGTAGCGAACTAAAACAGGGTCCCAACTACAATGAGCAGTTCTTC. It codes for CASSELKQGPNYNEQFF. Full variable domain (outside the CDR3, taken from reference TRBV19 and TRBJ2-1): DGGITQSPKYLFRKEGQNVTLSCEQNLNHDAMYWYRQDPGQGLRLIYYSQIVNDFQKGDIAEGYSVSREKKESFPLTVTSAQKNPTAFYLCASSELKQGPNYNEQFFGPGTRLTVL.